This TCR beta chain was recovered during a study of post-analysis software for immune sequencing data. As regards this clonotype: Antigen: not known.

J gave up 2 bases and V 2 bases, and 4 bases lay outside the gene matches. The germline V gene has CDR1 MGHRA and CDR2 YSYEKL. CDR3 length: 16 amino acids. The study's findings and limits: Significantly decreased normalized Chao1 diversity was recorded for multiple sclerosis patients relative to controls. The F measure placed samples prepared in the same batch into strongly shared clusters. TRBV5-6, TRBV5-1 and TRBV20-1 were among several TRBV segments more frequent in patients than controls.

Prepared TCR beta cDNA libraries contained unique molecular identifiers. Researchers reported 520,000 or so cDNA molecules coming from around 1 to 9.1 million T cells. TCRdb redid the calling of the PCR reads with MiXCR, one entry per CDR3 protein. Here the sample spans hundreds of thousands of distinct CDR3 sequences, less than 40% being singletons. The receptor comes from a girl aged 2 to 10 with multiple sclerosis. The chain uses TRBV4-1 and TRBJ2-2; TRBD2 matches 8 bases. The sample taken for sequencing was blood. CDR3 sequence reads: CASSQWAGGNTGELFF. The CDR3 coding sequence is TGCGCCAGCAGCCAATGGGCGGGGGGCAACACCGGGGAGCTGTTTTTT.